A single sample gave rise to the 22 T cell receptor beta chains below, sequenced in a study. TCRdb recomputed calls from the RT-PCR reads with MiXCR, one row per CDR3 protein. Of about 680,000 distinct CDR3 sequences in the sample, around 14% were seen once. The sample taken for sequencing was memory CD4+ T cells from blood. The receptor source for this set is a female donor in good health, serving as a healthy control.

This clonotype was detected a few times. This rearrangement joins TRBV7-2 to TRBJ2-7, with TRBD1 as a possible D gene (5 bases). V shed 4 bases and J shed 2 bases, with 15 bases lying between them. The CDR3 extends over 15 amino acids. Per germline, CDR1 SGHTA and CDR2 FQGNSA. CDR3: CASSSDPTGTYEQYF. In nucleotides, the CDR3 is TGTGCCAGCAGCTCGGACCCAACAGGAACCTACGAGCAGTACTTC.

The V call is TRBV3-1, the J call TRBJ2-3; 8 bases map to TRBD2. Losses at the gene ends were 1 base for V and 3 bases for J; bases not matched to a gene: 9. The CDR3 sequence is 17 residues long. From germline, CDR1 is LGHDT and CDR2 YNNKEL (reference sequence). CDR3 sequence: CASSQGHGRAETDTQYF. CDR3 DNA: TGTGCCAGCAGCCAAGGTCACGGGAGGGCCGAGACAGATACGCAGTATTTT.

In this sample, this clonotype turned up a few times. The chain uses TRBV27 and TRBJ2-7; 7 bases agree with TRBD1. Per germline, CDR1 MNHEY and CDR2 SMNVEV (reference sequence). V trimming: 9 bases; J trimming: 4 bases; junction bases outside the gene matches: 15. This CDR3 contains 15 residues. The CDR3 region is CASSRPGQFFYEQYF. DNA for the CDR3: TGTGCCAGTTCAAGACCGGGACAGTTTTTTTACGAGCAGTACTTC.

This clonotype was observed a handful of times. V gene TRBV20-1 combines with J gene TRBJ1-5; D gene ambiguous. CDR3 length: 14 residues. V dropped 0 bases and J dropped 2 bases, with 8 bases sitting between them. Per germline, CDR1 DFQATT and CDR2 SNEGSKA (reference sequence). The CDR3 DNA reads as TGCAGTGCTAGAGAGGTGGTTGGCAATCAGCCCCAGCATTTT. It is translated as CSAREVVGNQPQHF.

V gene TRBV3-1 combines with J gene TRBJ2-2, with D tentatively TRBD2 (6 bases). V was trimmed by 7 bases and J by 3 bases, leaving 15 bases between them. The V gene's germline CDR1 is LGHDT and CDR2 YNNKEL (reference sequence). This CDR3 region has 15 residues. This CDR3 reads CASTLGTPHTGELFF. The CDR3 DNA follows: TGTGCCAGCACCCTCGGGACTCCCCACACCGGGGAGCTGTTTTTT. The variable domain in full, completed from reference TRBV3-1 and TRBJ2-2, reads DTAVSQTPKYLVTQMGNDKSIKCEQNLGHDTMYWYKQDSKKFLKIMFSYNNKELIINETVPNRFSPKSPDKAHLNLHINSLELGDSAVYFCASTLGTPHTGELFFGEGSRLTVL.

This clonotype has more than one count but fewer than ten. V usage is TRBV5-6 and J usage is TRBJ1-1, with D perhaps matching TRBD1 (6 bases). Trimming removed 2 bases from V and 5 bases from J, with 16 bases in between. Germline V gene lookup returns CDR1 SGHDT and CDR2 YYEEEE. CDR3 length: 15 residues. In DNA form, the CDR3 reads TGTGCCAGCAGCTTCCTAAAAACAGGGAGAACTGAAGCTTTCTTT. It translates to CASSFLKTGRTEAFF.

CDR3 nucleotides: TGTGCCTGGGGGGGGCTCGGGACACACACTGAAGCTTTCTTT. This encodes CAWGGLGTHTEAFF. The rearrangement uses TRBV30 and TRBJ1-1; tentative D call: TRBD1 (6 bases). Germline assignment: CDR1 GTSNPN and CDR2 SVGIG (reference sequence). This CDR3 region has 14 residues. Trimming stripped 5 bases from V and 3 bases from J, with 16 bases between.

The table lists this clonotype with a few counts. The chain links TRBV6-6 to TRBJ1-6; D perhaps matches TRBD1 (5 bases). Trimming removed 7 bases at V and 8 bases at J, with 12 bases between. This CDR3 contains 13 residues. Germline CDR1 MNHNY, CDR2 SVGAGI (reference sequence). The CDR3 reads CASTPLGDSPLHF. The CDR3 region has the DNA TGTGCCAGCACCCCCCTAGGGGATTCACCCCTCCACTTT.

V gene TRBV30 combines with J gene TRBJ1-4, with D perhaps TRBD1 (6 bases). V was shortened by 0 bases and J by 3 bases, with 20 bases between the two germline ends. The CDR3 is made up of 18 amino acids. From germline, CDR1 is GTSNPN and CDR2 SVGIG (reference sequence). The CDR3 protein is CAWSVPRGESGSNEKLFF. The CDR3 nucleotides read TGTGCCTGGAGTGTACCCAGGGGCGAAAGCGGGTCTAATGAAAAACTGTTTTTT.

This clonotype was picked up a small number of times. This rearrangement joins TRBV5-1 to TRBJ2-3; the match to TRBD1 covers 8 bases. CDR1 is SGHRS and CDR2 is YFSETQ in the germline V gene. V lost 3 bases to trimming and J lost 6 bases; unmatched junction nucleotides: 3. The CDR3 length is 13 residues. The CDR3 DNA sequence: TGCGCCAGCAGCTCTGACAGGGGTGATACGCAGTATTTT. It encodes CASSSDRGDTQYF.

This clonotype was seen only a few times. J is TRBJ1-1 and V is TRBV4-3, with no clear D. This CDR3 has 13 residues. Trimming took off 1 base at V and 5 bases at J, with 8 bases between the two ends. The V gene's germline CDR1 is LGHNA and CDR2 YSLEER. The CDR3 DNA sequence: TGCGCCAGCAGCCAAGTAATAGGGACTGAAGCTTTCTTT. Residues: CASSQVIGTEAFF.

This clonotype has only a few counts. V and J are TRBV7-2 and TRBJ1-2, with D perhaps matching TRBD1 (5 bases). V was pared by 5 bases and J by 3 bases, with 13 bases between. CDR1 is SGHTA, CDR2 FQGNSA, per germline. The CDR3 length is 14 residues. The CDR3 region has the DNA TGTGCCAGCAGCCTCGGGACGGACTACTATGGCTACACCTTC. Translation gives CASSLGTDYYGYTF.

The table lists this clonotype with many counts. This chain uses TRBV20-1 with TRBJ2-3, with a possible D match to TRBD2 (6 bases). Deletions cut 3 bases from V and 2 bases from J, with 18 bases between. This CDR3 is built from 16 residues. In germline, CDR1 is DFQATT, CDR2 SNEGSKA (reference sequence). CDR3 sequence: CSARPVKGGATDTQYF. The CDR3 nucleotides read TGCAGTGCTAGGCCCGTAAAAGGAGGGGCCACAGATACGCAGTATTTT.

The sample holds a few counts of this clonotype. The chain links TRBV20-1 to TRBJ2-7, with D uncertain. The CDR3 covers 13 residues. Per germline, CDR1 DFQATT and CDR2 SNEGSKA (reference sequence). The V gene lost 0 bases and the J gene lost 2 bases, with 8 bases spanning the gap. The CDR3 loop is CSARDQKTYEQYF. CDR3 nucleotide sequence: TGCAGTGCTAGAGATCAGAAAACCTACGAGCAGTACTTC.

In its sample, this clonotype was seen many times. CDR3: CSVRGTGTSGTGTQYF. In nucleotides, the CDR3 is TGCAGTGTGAGGGGGACCGGGACTAGCGGCACTGGGACCCAGTACTTC. The chain links TRBV20-1 to TRBJ2-5; 11 bases fit TRBD2. J lost 7 bases, V lost 7 bases, and 17 bases had no gene match. Germline CDR1 and CDR2: DFQATT and SNEGSKA (reference sequence). CDR3 length: 16 amino acids.

This clonotype came up a few times. The chain links TRBV4-1 to TRBJ2-5, with a tentative D call TRBD2 (6 bases). V was cut by 0 bases and J by 7 bases, with 15 bases left in between. CDR3 size: 15 residues. CDR1 is MGHRA, CDR2 YSYEKL, per germline. CDR3 in DNA: TGCGCCAGCAGCCAAGAAGGTGGAGGGTTCGGGACCCAGTACTTC. It yields the protein CASSQEGGGFGTQYF.

Only one count was recorded for this clonotype. The rearrangement links TRBV2 to TRBJ2-1, with TRBD1 identical over 8 bases. The V and J ends lost 3 bases and 4 bases, in that order; junction bases with no gene match: 17. The length of the CDR3 is 19 residues. Germline V gene lookup returns CDR1 SNHLY and CDR2 FYNNEI. Here the CDR3 reads CASSDFGQGGVGGYNEQFF. CDR3 bases: TGTGCCAGCAGTGATTTCGGACAGGGTGGAGTAGGGGGTTACAATGAGCAGTTCTTC.

This chain connects TRBV6-1 to TRBJ1-5; tentative D call: TRBD1 (5 bases). The V end was cut by 4 bases, the J end by 1 base, with 17 bases between. Germline assignment: CDR1 MNHNS and CDR2 SASEGT. CDR3 length: 17 amino acids. The CDR3 nucleotides read TGTGCCAGCAGTGCCTCCGGGCAGGGACCGAGCAATCAGCCCCAGCATTTT. It translates to CASSASGQGPSNQPQHF.

This rearrangement joins TRBV2 to TRBJ2-3; 7 nucleotides match TRBD2. The germline gives CDR1 SNHLY, CDR2 FYNNEI. This CDR3 has 14 residues. With V trimmed by 7 bases and J by 4 bases, 8 bases remained unmatched. The CDR3 nucleotides are TGTGCCAGCATGCGGCGGGAGCCCCCAGATACGCAGTATTTT. Amino acids: CASMRREPPDTQYF.

This clonotype was picked up many times. V and J are TRBV4-2 and TRBJ2-7; 10 bases are shared with TRBD2. The V gene's germline CDR1 is LGHNA and CDR2 YNFKEQ. The CDR3 spans 14 residues. Trimming at V came to 4 bases and at J to 6 bases, leaving 6 bases not matched to a gene. For the CDR3, the DNA is TGTGCCAGCAGCCGGGGGACTAGCGAACCCGAGCAGTACTTC. Translating it yields CASSRGTSEPEQYF.

Ten or more counts support this clonotype. This chain connects TRBV20-1 to TRBJ2-4, with 9 bases identical to TRBD1. In germline, CDR1 is DFQATT, CDR2 SNEGSKA (reference sequence). This CDR3 spans 15 amino acids. The CDR3 loop reads CGTAGTGNAKNIQYF. As DNA, the CDR3 is TGCGGCACAGCCGGGACAGGGAACGCCAAAAACATTCAGTACTTC.

This clonotype was seen a single time. The chain combines TRBV10-3 with TRBJ1-2, with D possibly TRBD1 on 5 matching bases. The germline CDR1 and CDR2 sequences are ENHRY and SYGVKD. CDR3 length equals 13 residues. V was cut by 3 bases and J by 3 bases, with 8 bases left in between. The CDR3 region is CAISDPRDYGYTF. The CDR3 DNA reads as TGTGCCATCAGTGACCCCAGGGACTATGGCTACACCTTC.